These T cell receptor beta chains were read from a single sample in a study of T cells expressing NK-cell markers. Reanalyzing the 5' RACE reads, TCRdb keeps one entry per CDR3 protein, without DNA. Its listing shows about 150,000 distinct CDR3 sequences. The sequenced material came from blood T cells: a sorted CD56 or NKG2C T cell subset, CD4+ or CD8+ T cells, or bulk PBMC T cells (not recorded which). These receptors all come from a woman between 50 and 59 years old in good health. The CDR3 runs from the conserved cysteine through the conserved F or W. Fields, in order: V gene, J gene, CDR3 protein.

V gene: TRBV27; J gene: TRBJ2-1; CDR3 protein: CASSRAPPVAGAYNEQFF
V gene: TRBV29-1; J gene: TRBJ2-4; CDR3 protein: CSVGGVNIQYF
V gene: TRBV27; J gene: TRBJ1-5; CDR3 protein: CASSQGTGGLQPQHF
V gene: TRBV3-1; J gene: TRBJ1-1; CDR3 protein: CASSLHTSTFKVNTEAFF
V gene: TRBV29-1; J gene: TRBJ2-2; CDR3 protein: CSVGWAGGPMELFF
V gene: TRBV9; J gene: TRBJ2-1; CDR3 protein: CASTEAGGRNEQFF
V gene: TRBV27; J gene: TRBJ1-5; CDR3 protein: CASRATLNYNQPQHF
V gene: TRBV27; J gene: TRBJ2-3; CDR3 protein: CASKITGSADTQYF
V gene: TRBV12-3/TRBV12-4; J gene: TRBJ2-3; CDR3 protein: CASSLVREWGTDTQYF
V gene: TRBV4-1; J gene: TRBJ1-1; CDR3 protein: CASSQEGFGAGGPEAFF
V gene: TRBV12-3/TRBV12-4; J gene: TRBJ2-4; CDR3 protein: CASSLQDIQYF
V gene: TRBV12-5; J gene: TRBJ1-3; CDR3 protein: CASGPGGGNTIYF
V gene: TRBV3-1; J gene: TRBJ2-1; CDR3 protein: CASSQATSGRSEQFF
V gene: TRBV27; J gene: TRBJ1-2; CDR3 protein: CASSGGNYGYTF
V gene: TRBV2; J gene: TRBJ2-5; CDR3 protein: CASSEGLTETQYF
V gene: TRBV15; J gene: TRBJ2-1; CDR3 protein: CATSKGVQGWTKGQFF
V gene: TRBV20-1; J gene: TRBJ2-3; CDR3 protein: CSARTRDTGYTQYF
V gene: TRBV7-2; J gene: TRBJ2-7; CDR3 protein: CASSLVGLAGGGAYEQYF
V gene: TRBV7-6; J gene: TRBJ1-2; CDR3 protein: CASSYDQTGTGDGYTF
V gene: TRBV2; J gene: TRBJ1-1; CDR3 protein: CASSPLAGGTEAFF
V gene: TRBV27; J gene: TRBJ2-1; CDR3 protein: CASKSGQGAYNEQFF
V gene: TRBV24-1; J gene: TRBJ2-1; CDR3 protein: CATSDLDIDNEQFF
V gene: TRBV28; J gene: TRBJ1-5; CDR3 protein: CASSFDPLYSNQPQHF
V gene: TRBV7-8; J gene: TRBJ1-2; CDR3 protein: CASSLDRADYGYTF
V gene: TRBV12-3/TRBV12-4; J gene: TRBJ1-4; CDR3 protein: CASSRDRINEKLFF
V gene: TRBV6-5; J gene: TRBJ2-1; CDR3 protein: CASKTGPNEQFF
V gene: TRBV25-1; J gene: TRBJ2-2; CDR3 protein: CASSDLDTNTGELFF
V gene: TRBV27; J gene: TRBJ1-2; CDR3 protein: CASRLTASYGYTF
V gene: TRBV5-6; J gene: TRBJ2-3; CDR3 protein: CASNLLRTTLGDTQYF
V gene: TRBV20-1; J gene: TRBJ2-1; CDR3 protein: CSASGGGQGALGGNEQFF
V gene: TRBV27; J gene: TRBJ1-5; CDR3 protein: CASSPLGQGLPGDQPQHF
V gene: TRBV12-3/TRBV12-4; J gene: TRBJ2-3; CDR3 protein: CASSPRGPGADTQYF
V gene: TRBV29-1; J gene: TRBJ2-7; CDR3 protein: CSANHRGLSEQYF
V gene: TRBV4-1; J gene: TRBJ2-7; CDR3 protein: CASSQAWSRRYEQYF
V gene: TRBV7-9; J gene: TRBJ1-3; CDR3 protein: CASSSTTGNTIYF
V gene: TRBV20-1; J gene: TRBJ2-1; CDR3 protein: CSAPLVGDYNEQFF
V gene: TRBV6-5; J gene: TRBJ1-1; CDR3 protein: CATGQLSEAFF
V gene: TRBV2; J gene: TRBJ2-2; CDR3 protein: CASTGTGELFF
V gene: TRBV20-1; J gene: TRBJ2-7; CDR3 protein: CSARSLAGEYEQYF
V gene: TRBV30; J gene: TRBJ2-3; CDR3 protein: CAWNLAGGGADTQYF
V gene: TRBV6-6; J gene: TRBJ2-7; CDR3 protein: CASSYYGAEGFEQYF
V gene: TRBV7-8; J gene: TRBJ2-5; CDR3 protein: CASSTPTEPPETQYF
V gene: TRBV29-1; J gene: TRBJ2-7; CDR3 protein: CSVRDSTYEQYF
V gene: TRBV6-5; J gene: TRBJ1-4; CDR3 protein: CASSYSTATNEKLFF
V gene: TRBV24-1; J gene: TRBJ2-2; CDR3 protein: CATSDFSVTGELFF
V gene: TRBV24-1; J gene: TRBJ2-1; CDR3 protein: CATSALSDEQFF
V gene: TRBV20-1; J gene: TRBJ2-2; CDR3 protein: CSAPQGKRAAGELFF
V gene: TRBV29-1; J gene: TRBJ2-1; CDR3 protein: CSAERGTSGRVYNEQFF